The present T cell receptor beta chain was sequenced within a study of CD8+CD57+ T cells in acquired aplastic anemia. Whole-study results and caveats: It was found that fewer than 35 CD8+ CDR3 sequences were shared between patients and controls.

A note on this clonotype: Its antigen is still unknown.

V shed 2 bases, J shed 3 bases, and the junction held 10 bases outside the gene matches. The CDR3 runs to 16 residues. Germline V lookup: CDR1 SEHNR, CDR2 FQNEAQ (reference sequence). The template for TCR beta VDJ and CDR3 sequence profiling was genomic DNA. TCRdb ran MiXCR on the reads and lists one entry per CDR3 protein. The sample has about 190,000 distinct CDR3 sequences, roughly half seen once; the top ten hold approximately 15%. This chain links TRBV7-9 with TRBJ2-7, with TRBD2 matching over 7 bases. This receptor was identified in a human donor in good health, serving as a control. The sequenced sample consisted of sorted CD4+, CD8+, or CD8+CD57+ T cells (not recorded which) from PBMCs. CDR3 in DNA: TGTGCCAGCAGCTTACCCGGGGGGATTGGGCGCTACGAGCAGTACTTC. Translation gives CASSLPGGIGRYEQYF.